The T cell receptor beta chain under discussion was sequenced for a study of shared clonotypes between healthy human individuals. About this clone itself: Its specificity is not known. The sample has other DNA sequences that encode this CDR3 too.

Sequencing was performed with immunoSEQ multiplex PCR; in TCRdb, only in-frame clones are kept and a portion is missing. Here the sample spans roughly 2.5 million clones, around 94% being singletons. Study findings and constraints: Several donors held approximately 4.5% of naive CD4 clonotypes in common.

The receptor was isolated from a man aged 18 to 29 in good health. Material: naive CD4+ T cells sorted from blood. Documented subset: CD45RA+ positively selected.

The CDR3: CASSSGTGVTGELFF. The CDR3 DNA sequence: TGCGCCAGCAGCTCCGGGACAGGGGTTACCGGGGAGCTGTTTTTT. This chain links TRBV5-1 with TRBJ2-2; 10 bases fit TRBD1. The CDR3 covers 15 residues. After removal of 3 bases from V and 5 bases from J, the junction contained 4 bases not matched to a gene. Germline assignment: CDR1 SGHRS and CDR2 YFSETQ.